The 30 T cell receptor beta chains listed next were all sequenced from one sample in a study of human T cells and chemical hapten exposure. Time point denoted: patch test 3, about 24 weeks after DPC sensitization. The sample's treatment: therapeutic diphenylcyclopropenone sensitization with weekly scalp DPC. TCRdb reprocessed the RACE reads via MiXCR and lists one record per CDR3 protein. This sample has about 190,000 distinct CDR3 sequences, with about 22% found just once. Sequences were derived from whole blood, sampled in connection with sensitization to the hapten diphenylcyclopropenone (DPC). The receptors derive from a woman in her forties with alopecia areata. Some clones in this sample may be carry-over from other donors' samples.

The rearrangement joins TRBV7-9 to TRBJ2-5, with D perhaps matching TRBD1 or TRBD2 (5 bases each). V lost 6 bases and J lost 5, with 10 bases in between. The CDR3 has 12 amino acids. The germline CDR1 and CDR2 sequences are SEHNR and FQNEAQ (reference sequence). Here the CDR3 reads CASRGVTETQYF. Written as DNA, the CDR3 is TGTGCCAGCAGGGGGGTAACGGAGACCCAGTACTTC. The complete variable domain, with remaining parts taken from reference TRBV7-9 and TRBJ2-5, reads DTGVSQNPRHKITKRGQNVTFRCDPISEHNRLYWYRQTLGQGPEFLTYFQNEAQLEKSRLLSDRFSAERPKGSFSTLEIQRTEQGDSAMYLCASRGVTETQYFGPGTRLLVL.

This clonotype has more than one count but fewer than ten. CDR3 in amino acids: CASRRDQGPYEQYF. CDR3 DNA: TGTGCCAGCAGGCGCGACCAGGGCCCCTACGAGCAGTACTTC. This sequence joins TRBV4-2 and TRBJ2-7; possibly TRBD1 for D (5 bases). This CDR3 comprises 14 residues. Per germline, CDR1 LGHNA and CDR2 YNFKEQ. V was pared by 6 bases and J by 2 bases, with 14 bases between.

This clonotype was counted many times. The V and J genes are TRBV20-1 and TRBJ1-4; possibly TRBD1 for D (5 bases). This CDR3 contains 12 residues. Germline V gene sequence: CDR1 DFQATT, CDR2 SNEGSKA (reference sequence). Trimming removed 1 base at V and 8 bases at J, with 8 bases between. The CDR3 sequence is CSARGGEEKLFF. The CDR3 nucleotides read TGCAGTGCTAGAGGGGGCGAAGAAAAACTGTTTTTT.

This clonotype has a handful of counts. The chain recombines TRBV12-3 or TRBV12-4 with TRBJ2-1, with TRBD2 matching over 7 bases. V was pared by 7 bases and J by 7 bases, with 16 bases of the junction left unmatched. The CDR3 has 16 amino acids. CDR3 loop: CASNSPVTGGWNEQFF. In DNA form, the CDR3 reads TGTGCCAGCAACTCCCCGGTCACGGGAGGTTGGAATGAGCAGTTCTTC.

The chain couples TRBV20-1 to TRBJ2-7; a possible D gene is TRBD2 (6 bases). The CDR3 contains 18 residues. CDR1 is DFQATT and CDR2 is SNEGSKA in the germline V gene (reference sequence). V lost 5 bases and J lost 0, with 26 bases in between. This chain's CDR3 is CSAQGAGSRLANSYEQYF. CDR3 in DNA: TGCAGTGCTCAAGGAGCGGGTTCCCGCCTGGCTAACTCCTACGAGCAGTACTTC.

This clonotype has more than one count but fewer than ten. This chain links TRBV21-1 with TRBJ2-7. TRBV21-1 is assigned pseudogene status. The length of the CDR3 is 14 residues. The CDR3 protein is CASSKTRPIYEQYF. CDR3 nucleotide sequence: TGTGCCAGCAGCAAAACGAGGCCAATTTACGAGCAGTACTTC.

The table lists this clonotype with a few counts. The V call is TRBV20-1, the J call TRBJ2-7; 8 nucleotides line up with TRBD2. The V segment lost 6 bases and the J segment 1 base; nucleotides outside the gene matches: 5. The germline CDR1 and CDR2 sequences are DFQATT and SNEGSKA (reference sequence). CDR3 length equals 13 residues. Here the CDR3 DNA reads TGCAGTGCACTAGCGGAGAGTTCCTACGAGCAGTACTTC. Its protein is CSALAESSYEQYF.

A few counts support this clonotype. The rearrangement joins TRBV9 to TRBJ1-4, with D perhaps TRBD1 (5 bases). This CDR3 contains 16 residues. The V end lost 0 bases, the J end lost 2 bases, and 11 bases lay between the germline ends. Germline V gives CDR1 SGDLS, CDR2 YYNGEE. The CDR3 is CASSVDPQGTNEKLFF. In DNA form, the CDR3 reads TGTGCCAGCAGCGTAGATCCGCAGGGCACTAATGAAAAACTGTTTTTT.

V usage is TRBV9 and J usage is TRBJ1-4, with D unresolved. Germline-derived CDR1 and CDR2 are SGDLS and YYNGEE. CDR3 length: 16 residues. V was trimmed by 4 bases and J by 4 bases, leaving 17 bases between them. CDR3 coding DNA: TGTGCCAGCAGCATTCACCCGACCGATTATAATGAAAAACTGTTTTTT. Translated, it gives CASSIHPTDYNEKLFF. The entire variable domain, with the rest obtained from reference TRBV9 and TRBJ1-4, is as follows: DSGVTQTPKHLITATGQRVTLRCSPRSGDLSVYWYQQSLDQGLQFLIQYYNGEERAKGNILERFSAQQFPDLHSELNLSSLELGDSALYFCASSIHPTDYNEKLFFGSGTQLSVL.

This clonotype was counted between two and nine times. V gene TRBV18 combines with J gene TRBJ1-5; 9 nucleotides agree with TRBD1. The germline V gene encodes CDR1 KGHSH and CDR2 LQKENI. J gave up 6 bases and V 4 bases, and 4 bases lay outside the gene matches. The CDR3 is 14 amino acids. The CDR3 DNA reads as TGTGCCAGCTCACGACAGGGGGTCGGTCAGCCCCAGCATTTT. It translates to CASSRQGVGQPQHF.

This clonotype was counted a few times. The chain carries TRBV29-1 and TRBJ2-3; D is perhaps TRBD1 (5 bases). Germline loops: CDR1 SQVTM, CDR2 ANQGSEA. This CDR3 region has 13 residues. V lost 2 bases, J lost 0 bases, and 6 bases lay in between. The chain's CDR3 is CSVEQGSTDTQYF. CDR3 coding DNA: TGCAGCGTTGAACAGGGTAGCACAGATACGCAGTATTTT.

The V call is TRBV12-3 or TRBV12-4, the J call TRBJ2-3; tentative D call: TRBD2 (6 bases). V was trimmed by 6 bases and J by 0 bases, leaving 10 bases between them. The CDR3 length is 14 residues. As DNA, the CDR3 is TGTGCCAGCAGGGCTAGCGCTAGCACAGATACGCAGTATTTT. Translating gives CASRASASTDTQYF.

CDR3 loop: CASSQSPTSGIGEQYF. For the CDR3, the DNA is TGCGCCAGCAGCCAATCTCCTACTAGCGGGATTGGAGAGCAGTACTTC. This chain joins TRBV4-1 and TRBJ2-7, with 10 bases lining up with TRBD2. CDR1 MGHRA and CDR2 YSYEKL come from the germline V gene. Trimming at V came to 2 bases and at J to 7 bases, leaving 11 bases not matched to a gene. The CDR3 runs to 16 residues.

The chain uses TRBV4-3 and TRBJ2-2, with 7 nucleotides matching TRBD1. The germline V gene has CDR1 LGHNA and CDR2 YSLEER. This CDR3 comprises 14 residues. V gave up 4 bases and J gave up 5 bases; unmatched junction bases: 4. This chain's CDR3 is CASSLDRTTGELFF. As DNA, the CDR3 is TGCGCCAGCAGCCTGGACAGGACTACCGGGGAGCTGTTTTTT.

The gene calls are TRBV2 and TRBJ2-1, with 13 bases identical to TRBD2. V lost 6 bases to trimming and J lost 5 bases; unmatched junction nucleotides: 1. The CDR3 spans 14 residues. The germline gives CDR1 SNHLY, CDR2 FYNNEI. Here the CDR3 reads CASRGTSGNNEQFF. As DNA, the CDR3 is TGTGCCAGCAGGGGGACTAGCGGGAACAATGAGCAGTTCTTC.

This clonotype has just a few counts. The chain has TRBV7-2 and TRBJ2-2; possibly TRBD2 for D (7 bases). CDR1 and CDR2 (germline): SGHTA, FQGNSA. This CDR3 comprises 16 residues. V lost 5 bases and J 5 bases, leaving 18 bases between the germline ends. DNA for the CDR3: TGTGCCAGCAGCGCGCTGGGGGGGGCGAGGACCGGGGAGCTGTTTTTT. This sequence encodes CASSALGGARTGELFF.

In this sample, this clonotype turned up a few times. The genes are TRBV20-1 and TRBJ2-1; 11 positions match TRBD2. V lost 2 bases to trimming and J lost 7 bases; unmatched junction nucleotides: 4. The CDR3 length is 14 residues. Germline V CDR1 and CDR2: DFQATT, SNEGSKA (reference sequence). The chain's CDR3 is CSARTSGSMNEQFF. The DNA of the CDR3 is TGCAGTGCTAGAACTAGCGGGAGTATGAATGAGCAGTTCTTC.

DNA for the CDR3: TGTGCCAGCAGCGGGGGAGGTTCAGGGAACACTGAAGCTTTCTTT. Protein product: CASSGGGSGNTEAFF. The chain has TRBV7-3 and TRBJ1-1; tentatively, D is TRBD1 (5 bases). This CDR3 has 15 amino acids. Trimming took off 5 bases at V and 1 base at J, with 14 bases between the two ends. Germline loops: CDR1 SGHTA, CDR2 FQGTGA.

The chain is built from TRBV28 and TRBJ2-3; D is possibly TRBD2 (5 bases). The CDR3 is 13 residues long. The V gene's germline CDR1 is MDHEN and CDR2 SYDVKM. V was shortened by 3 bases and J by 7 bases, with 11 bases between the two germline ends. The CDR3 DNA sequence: TGTGCCAGCAGTTTTACTAGACGAAATACGCAGTATTTT. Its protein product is CASSFTRRNTQYF.

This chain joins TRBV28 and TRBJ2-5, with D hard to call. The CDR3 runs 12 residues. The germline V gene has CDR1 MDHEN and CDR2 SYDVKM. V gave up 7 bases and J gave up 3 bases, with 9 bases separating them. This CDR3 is CASTLGKETQYF. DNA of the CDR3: TGTGCCAGCACCCTTGGGAAAGAGACCCAGTACTTC.

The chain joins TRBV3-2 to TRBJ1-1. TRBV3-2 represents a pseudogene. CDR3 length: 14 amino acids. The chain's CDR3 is CASSQDSRWGEAFF. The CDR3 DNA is TGTGCCAGCAGCCAAGACTCCCGTTGGGGTGAAGCTTTCTTT.

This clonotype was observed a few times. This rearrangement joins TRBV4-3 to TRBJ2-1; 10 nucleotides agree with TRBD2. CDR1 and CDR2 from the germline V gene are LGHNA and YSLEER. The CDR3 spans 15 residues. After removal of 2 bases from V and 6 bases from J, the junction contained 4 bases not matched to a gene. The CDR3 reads CASSQIAGGGNEQFF. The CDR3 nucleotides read TGCGCCAGCAGCCAAATAGCGGGAGGCGGCAATGAGCAGTTCTTC.

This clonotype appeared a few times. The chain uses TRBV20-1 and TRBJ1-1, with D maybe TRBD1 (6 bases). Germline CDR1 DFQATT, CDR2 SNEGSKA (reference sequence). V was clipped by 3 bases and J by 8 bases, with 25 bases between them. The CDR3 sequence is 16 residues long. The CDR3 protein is CSARTGALTVSSEAFF. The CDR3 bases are TGCAGTGCTAGGACGGGGGCGCTTACAGTTTCGTCGGAAGCTTTCTTT.

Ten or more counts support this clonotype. The CDR3 loop reads CASTPGQGGGYEQYF. DNA for the CDR3: TGTGCCAGTACGCCGGGACAGGGTGGAGGCTACGAGCAGTACTTC. The V and J genes are TRBV9 and TRBJ2-7; TRBD1 agrees at 9 bases. The CDR3 extends over 15 amino acids. V lost 8 bases, J lost 3 bases, and 12 bases stayed unmatched. CDR1 and CDR2 from the germline V gene are SGDLS and YYNGEE.

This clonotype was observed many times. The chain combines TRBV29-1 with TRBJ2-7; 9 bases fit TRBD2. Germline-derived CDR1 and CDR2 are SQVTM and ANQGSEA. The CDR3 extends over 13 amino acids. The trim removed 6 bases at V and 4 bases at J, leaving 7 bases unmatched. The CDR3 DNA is TGCAGCGTCGGGACTAGCCGTTGGTACGAGCAGTACTTC. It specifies CSVGTSRWYEQYF.

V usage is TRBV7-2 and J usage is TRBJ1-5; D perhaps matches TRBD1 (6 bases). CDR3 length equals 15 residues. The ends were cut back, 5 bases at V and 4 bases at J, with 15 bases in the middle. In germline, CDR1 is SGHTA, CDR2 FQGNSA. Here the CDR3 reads CASSLLRGQNQPQHF. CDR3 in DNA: TGTGCCAGCAGCCTCCTCCGGGGGCAGAATCAGCCCCAGCATTTT.

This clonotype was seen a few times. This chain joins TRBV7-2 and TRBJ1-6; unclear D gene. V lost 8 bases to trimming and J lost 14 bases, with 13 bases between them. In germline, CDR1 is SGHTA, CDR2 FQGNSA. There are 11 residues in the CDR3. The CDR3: CASSPSVALHF. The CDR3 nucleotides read TGTGCCAGCTCACCCTCTGTGGCCCTCCACTTT.

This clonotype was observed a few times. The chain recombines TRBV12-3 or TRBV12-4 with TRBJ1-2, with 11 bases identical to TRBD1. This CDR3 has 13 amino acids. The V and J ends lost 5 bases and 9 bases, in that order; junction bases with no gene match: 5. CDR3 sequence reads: CASSRDRGNRYTF. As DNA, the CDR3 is TGTGCCAGCAGTCGGGACAGGGGGAATCGCTACACCTTC.

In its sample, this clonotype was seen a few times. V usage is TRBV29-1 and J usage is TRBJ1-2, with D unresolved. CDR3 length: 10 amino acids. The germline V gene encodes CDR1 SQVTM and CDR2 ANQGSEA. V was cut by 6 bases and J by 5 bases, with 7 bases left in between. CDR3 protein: CSVGSYGYTF. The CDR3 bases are TGCAGCGTGGGGAGTTATGGCTACACCTTC.

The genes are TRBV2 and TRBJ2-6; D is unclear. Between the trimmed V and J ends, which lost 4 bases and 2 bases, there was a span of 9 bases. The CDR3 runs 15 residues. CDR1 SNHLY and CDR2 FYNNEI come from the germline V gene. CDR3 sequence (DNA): TGTGCCAGCAGTGTGGCAGTTACTGGGGCCAACGTCCTGACTTTC. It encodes CASSVAVTGANVLTF. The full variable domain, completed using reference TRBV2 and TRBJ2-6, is EPEVTQTPSHQVTQMGQEVILRCVPISNHLYFYWYRQILGQKVEFLVSFYNNEISEKSEIFDDQFSVERPDGSNFTLKIRSTKLEDSAMYFCASSVAVTGANVLTFGAGSRLTVL.